One and the same sample provided the 27 T cell receptor beta chains below, sequenced in a study of Ad26.COV2.S vaccination and SARS-CoV-2 variants. The treatment denotes: some 20 received Ad26.COV2.S at low or high dose, single or two shots; about 5 received placebo; per-sample allocation not given. Day 63 after the first vaccine or placebo injection was the time point for sampling. Libraries were prepared by immunoSEQ multiplex PCR; TCRdb keeps only in-frame clonotypes and omits some of them. The profile shows 400,000 to 450,000 clones, 92% of them singletons. This sample comprised peripheral blood, obtained in a trial of Ad26.COV2.S vaccine versus placebo. These receptors were obtained from a person between 18 and 65 years old who received the Ad26.COV2.S COVID-19 vaccine or a placebo.

The rearrangement links TRBV30 to TRBJ1-1; maybe TRBD1 (6 bases). Germline CDR1 reads GTSNPN; CDR2 reads SVGIG (reference sequence). Deletions cut 3 bases from V and 8 bases from J, with 16 bases between. This CDR3 contains 13 residues. The CDR3 DNA is TGTGCCTGGAGCCAACCCGGACAGCGGGAAGCTTTCTTT. This translates into CAWSQPGQREAFF.

Here the CDR3 DNA reads TGTGCCAGCAGCTTGGACAGGGGCGAGCAGTACTTC. This gives the protein CASSLDRGEQYF. The chain uses TRBV5-4 and TRBJ2-7; the match to TRBD1 covers 7 bases. The germline gives CDR1 SGHNT, CDR2 YYREEE (reference sequence). This CDR3 contains 12 residues. The V and J ends lost 0 bases and 6 bases, in that order; junction bases with no gene match: 0. Full variable domain (missing parts from reference TRBV5-4 and TRBJ2-7): ETGVTQSPTHLIKTRGQQVTLRCSSQSGHNTVSWYQQALGQGPQFIFQYYREEENGRGNFPPRFSGLQFPNYSSELNVNALELDDSALYLCASSLDRGEQYFGPGTRLTVT.

V and J are TRBV5-5 and TRBJ2-7; D might be TRBD1 (5 bases). CDR1 SGHKS and CDR2 YYEKEE come from the germline V gene (reference sequence). The CDR3 runs 15 residues. The V end lost 3 bases, the J end lost 3 bases, and 16 bases lay between the germline ends. As DNA, the CDR3 is TGTGCCAGCAGCTCCTCCCCCACAGGTCTCTACGAGCAGTACTTC. It yields the protein CASSSSPTGLYEQYF.

This chain uses TRBV5-6 with TRBJ2-5; D perhaps matches TRBD1 (5 bases). V lost 7 bases and J 4 bases, leaving 23 bases between the germline ends. This CDR3 spans 16 amino acids. Per the germline V gene, CDR1 is SGHDT and CDR2 is YYEEEE. In DNA form, the CDR3 reads TGTGCCAGCCTTACAGGAACCTTGACAGTCCCAGAGACCCAGTACTTC. Translated: CASLTGTLTVPETQYF.

This rearrangement joins TRBV7-2 to TRBJ2-5, with 9 nucleotides matching TRBD2. Germline CDR1 SGHTA, CDR2 FQGNSA. This CDR3 contains 16 residues. V lost 2 bases to trimming and J lost 2 bases; unmatched junction nucleotides: 6. CDR3 protein: CASSLWASGNQETQYF. CDR3 sequence (DNA): TGTGCCAGCAGCTTATGGGCTAGCGGGAATCAAGAGACCCAGTACTTC.

The chain combines TRBV6-5 with TRBJ2-3; 12 nucleotides match TRBD2. The CDR3 has 15 residues. The ends lost 8 bases at V and 3 bases at J; junction bases unmatched: 6. Germline V gives CDR1 MNHEY, CDR2 SVGAGI. CDR3 loop: CASRTSGGSTDTQYF. The CDR3, as DNA: TGTGCCAGCCGAACTAGCGGGGGGTCGACAGATACGCAGTATTTT.

V is TRBV30 and J is TRBJ1-2; no clear D. The CDR3 runs 11 residues. Germline V gives CDR1 GTSNPN, CDR2 SVGIG (reference sequence). The V end was cut by 2 bases, the J end by 7 bases, with 8 bases between. The CDR3 reads CAWSYAAGYTF. DNA for the CDR3: TGTGCCTGGAGTTACGCTGCTGGCTACACCTTC.

The rearrangement links TRBV7-9 to TRBJ1-3; no reliable D call. Trimming stripped 9 bases from V and 1 base from J, with 10 bases between. The CDR3 consists of 13 residues. Germline V gene sequence: CDR1 SEHNR, CDR2 FQNEAQ (reference sequence). The CDR3 bases are TGTGCCAGTTCGGGGTTTTCTGGAAACACCATATATTTT. Its translation is CASSGFSGNTIYF.

The chain is built from TRBV30 and TRBJ1-2; D ambiguous. The V gene's germline CDR1 is GTSNPN and CDR2 SVGIG (reference sequence). Between the trimmed V and J ends, which lost 7 bases and 4 bases, there was a span of 7 bases. The CDR3 runs 10 residues. The CDR3 reads CASGLYGYTF. The CDR3 nucleotides are TGTGCCTCAGGACTCTATGGCTACACCTTC.

CDR3 sequence: CASSWSTRQGRELFF. The CDR3 nucleotides are TGTGCCAGCAGCTGGAGCACTAGACAGGGCCGGGAGCTGTTTTTT. The chain uses TRBV5-4 and TRBJ2-2; TRBD1 agrees at 7 bases. Trimming at V came to 3 bases and at J to 9 bases, leaving 11 bases not matched to a gene. The CDR3 is made up of 15 amino acids. Germline CDR1 SGHNT, CDR2 YYREEE (reference sequence). The full variable domain, in which reference TRBV5-4 and TRBJ2-2 provide the parts outside the CDR3, is ETGVTQSPTHLIKTRGQQVTLRCSSQSGHNTVSWYQQALGQGPQFIFQYYREEENGRGNFPPRFSGLQFPNYSSELNVNALELDDSALYLCASSWSTRQGRELFFGEGSRLTVL.

The CDR3 loop reads CAREQGAGEQFF. CDR3 nucleotide sequence: TGTGCCAGAGAACAGGGGGCAGGTGAGCAGTTCTTC. The chain combines TRBV2 with TRBJ2-1, with 9 bases lining up with TRBD1. Losses at the gene ends were 9 bases for V and 9 bases for J; bases not matched to a gene: 6. CDR3 length equals 12 residues. Germline values: CDR1 SNHLY, CDR2 FYNNEI.

This rearrangement joins TRBV28 to TRBJ1-2; 7 nucleotides match TRBD1. Germline V gene sequence: CDR1 MDHEN, CDR2 SYDVKM. Unmatched junction bases numbered 4, after V lost 1 base and J lost 5 bases. The CDR3 is 14 residues long. In DNA form, the CDR3 reads TGTGCCAGCAGTTTATTAGGGGGCGGGTATGGCTACACCTTC. Its protein product is CASSLLGGGYGYTF.

The chain recombines TRBV14 with TRBJ1-1, with 7 bases that match TRBD1. The V segment lost 4 bases and the J segment 1 base; nucleotides outside the gene matches: 6. In germline, CDR1 is SGHDN, CDR2 FVKESK. The CDR3 is 15 amino acids. CDR3 sequence reads: CASSRLGGRNTEAFF. The CDR3 nucleotides are TGTGCCAGCAGCCGCCTAGGGGGCAGGAACACTGAAGCTTTCTTT.

V and J are TRBV29-1 and TRBJ2-6; tentatively, D is TRBD1 (5 bases). V dropped 6 bases and J dropped 0 bases, with 21 bases sitting between them. Germline values: CDR1 SQVTM, CDR2 ANQGSEA. This CDR3 comprises 18 residues. The CDR3 sequence: CSVGHGTYTSSGANVLTF. In nucleotides, the CDR3 is TGCAGCGTCGGACACGGAACGTACACCAGCTCTGGGGCCAACGTCCTGACTTTC. Using reference TRBV29-1 and TRBJ2-6 for the parts outside the CDR3, the full variable domain is SAVISQKPSRDICQRGTSLTIQCQVDSQVTMMFWYRQQPGQSLTLIATANQGSEATYESGFVIDKFPISRPNLTFSTLTVSNMSPEDSSIYLCSVGHGTYTSSGANVLTFGAGSRLTVL.

The chain combines TRBV6-5 with TRBJ2-3; 7 bases are a match to TRBD2. Germline V CDR1 and CDR2: MNHEY, SVGAGI. The CDR3 runs to 15 residues. With 6 bases clipped from V and 0 bases from J, the junction kept 6 bases outside the gene matches. CDR3 DNA sequence: TGTGCCAGCAGCCCGCGGGGGATCAGCACAGATACGCAGTATTTT. Encoded protein: CASSPRGISTDTQYF.

Here the CDR3 reads CASSTGGPLALGGYTF. The CDR3 region has the DNA TGTGCCAGTAGTACAGGGGGACCTCTGGCCCTTGGGGGCTACACCTTC. J is TRBJ1-2 and V is TRBV19; 7 bases match TRBD1. CDR1 and CDR2 (germline): LNHDA, SQIVND (reference sequence). V shed 4 bases, J shed 8 bases, and the junction held 16 bases outside the gene matches. The length of the CDR3 is 16 residues.

The rearrangement uses TRBV4-1 and TRBJ2-2, with D possibly TRBD2 on 5 matching bases. V lost 3 bases and J 4 bases, leaving 9 bases between the germline ends. The CDR3 is made up of 14 amino acids. Looked up from germline, CDR1 is MGHRA and CDR2 is YSYEKL. CDR3 amino acids: CASSHASPTGELFF. CDR3 bases: TGCGCCAGCAGCCACGCTAGCCCCACCGGGGAGCTGTTTTTT.

The chain is built from TRBV9 and TRBJ2-1; D is ambiguous. The CDR3 is 14 amino acids. Germline CDR1 and CDR2: SGDLS and YYNGEE. The V gene lost 0 bases and the J gene lost 9 bases, with 13 bases spanning the gap. The CDR3 sequence: CASSVEVTAGEQFF. The DNA of the CDR3 is TGTGCCAGCAGCGTAGAAGTCACAGCAGGTGAGCAGTTCTTC.

The rearrangement links TRBV5-8 to TRBJ1-5; D not resolved. Germline assignment: CDR1 SGHTS and CDR2 YDEGEE. The CDR3 contains 16 residues. The V and J ends lost 4 bases and 5 bases respectively, with 19 bases between them. Written as DNA, the CDR3 is TGTGCCAGCAGCCCTGGTGGCGGAAGAAGTTATCAGCCCCAGCATTTT. It translates to CASSPGGGRSYQPQHF.

The chain recombines TRBV3-1 (or the pseudogene TRBV3-2) with TRBJ1-1; D gene ambiguous. V was clipped by 0 bases and J by 2 bases, with 13 bases between them. In germline, CDR1 is LGHDT, CDR2 YNNKEL (reference sequence). The CDR3 runs to 16 residues. The CDR3 DNA follows: TGTGCCAGCAGCCAAGAATTTTTTGCCAGTAACACTGAAGCTTTCTTT. Amino acid sequence: CASSQEFFASNTEAFF.

The rearrangement uses TRBV19 and TRBJ1-5, with D unresolved. V shed 5 bases and J shed 7 bases, with 18 bases lying between them. Per the germline V gene, CDR1 is LNHDA and CDR2 is SQIVND (reference sequence). The CDR3 covers 15 residues. In DNA, the CDR3 is TGTGCCAGTAGTCACTCCTTGACAACTCGGCAGCCCCAGCATTTT. Translating gives CASSHSLTTRQPQHF. Full variable domain (rest looked up from reference TRBV19 and TRBJ1-5): DGGITQSPKYLFRKEGQNVTLSCEQNLNHDAMYWYRQDPGQGLRLIYYSQIVNDFQKGDIAEGYSVSREKKESFPLTVTSAQKNPTAFYLCASSHSLTTRQPQHFGDGTRLSIL.

The rearrangement uses TRBV9 and TRBJ2-5, with a tentative D call TRBD1 (5 bases). The CDR3 spans 14 residues. CDR1 and CDR2 (germline): SGDLS, YYNGEE. Trimming took 1 base from V and 1 from J, leaving 8 bases between them. The chain's CDR3 is CASSVPDSQETQYF. The CDR3 nucleotides read TGTGCCAGCAGCGTACCCGACAGCCAAGAGACCCAGTACTTC.

The chain carries TRBV6-5 and TRBJ2-5; D is unresolved. This CDR3 has 12 amino acids. Germline CDR1 reads MNHEY; CDR2 reads SVGAGI. V was pared by 7 bases and J by 1 base, with 7 bases between. The CDR3 nucleotides are TGTGCCAGCAAAGGACCCCAAGAGACCCAGTACTTC. This translates into CASKGPQETQYF.

The V gene is TRBV18, the J gene TRBJ2-7; 8 bases align to TRBD1. This CDR3 has 13 amino acids. Losses at the gene ends were 6 bases for V and 3 bases for J; bases not matched to a gene: 4. Per germline, CDR1 KGHSH and CDR2 LQKENI. The CDR3 loop reads CASSAGTGYEQYF. The CDR3 bases are TGTGCCAGCTCGGCCGGGACAGGCTACGAGCAGTACTTC.

The chain employs TRBV19 and TRBJ1-2; the D is unclear. V lost 3 bases and J 0 bases, leaving 8 bases between the germline ends. The germline V gene has CDR1 LNHDA and CDR2 SQIVND (reference sequence). CDR3 length: 14 residues. CDR3 sequence: CASSMDGSNYGYTF. The CDR3 DNA follows: TGTGCCAGTAGTATGGACGGATCTAACTATGGCTACACCTTC.

V is TRBV30 and J is TRBJ1-1, with D possibly being TRBD1 (5 bases). Trimming removed 3 bases at V and 3 bases at J, with 20 bases between. The V gene's germline CDR1 is GTSNPN and CDR2 SVGIG (reference sequence). The CDR3 length is 16 residues. The CDR3 loop reads CAWRPPQGVGYTEAFF. CDR3 coding DNA: TGTGCCTGGAGACCCCCCCAGGGAGTTGGATACACTGAAGCTTTCTTT.

The chain couples TRBV6-2 or TRBV6-3 to TRBJ2-1, with TRBD1 matching over 9 bases. This CDR3 region has 17 residues. In germline, CDR1 is MNHEY, CDR2 SVGEGT. The J segment lost 8 bases and the V segment lost 2 bases, leaving 13 bases of the junction unmatched. As DNA, the CDR3 is TGTGCCAGCAGTTACGATTTTGGGGGACAGGGACCGGATGAGCAGTTCTTC. Translation: CASSYDFGGQGPDEQFF.